These 30 T cell receptor beta chains were all obtained from the same sample, sequenced in a study of Ad26.COV2.S vaccination and SARS-CoV-2 variants. Sample treatment: around 19 received Ad26.COV2.S at low or high dose, single or two shots; a few received placebo; per-sample allocation not given. Day 63 following the first vaccine or placebo injection was when the samples were taken. Sequencing was performed with immunoSEQ multiplex PCR; in TCRdb, only in-frame clones are kept and a portion is missing. The sample carries about 450,000 clones, roughly 89% recorded once. Specimen: peripheral blood, collected in a trial of Ad26.COV2.S vaccine versus placebo. The receptors shown here come from a person between 18 and 59 years old who received the Ad26.COV2.S COVID-19 vaccine or a placebo.

V usage is TRBV3-1 (or the pseudogene TRBV3-2) and J usage is TRBJ2-1; D remains unclear. Germline values: CDR1 LGHDT, CDR2 YNNKEL (reference sequence). Deletions cut 4 bases from V and 6 bases from J, with 7 bases between. The CDR3 runs 12 residues. The CDR3 reads CASSPNPNEQFF. CDR3 coding DNA: TGTGCCAGCAGCCCAAACCCCAATGAGCAGTTCTTC.

This clone occurred once. The rearrangement joins TRBV28 to TRBJ1-5, with D uncertain. Between the trimmed V and J ends, which lost 1 base and 0 bases, there was a span of 10 bases. Germline loops: CDR1 MDHEN, CDR2 SYDVKM. This CDR3 contains 16 residues. The CDR3 DNA follows: TGTGCCAGCAGTTTATTTCGGCACAGTAGCAATCAGCCCCAGCATTTT. Translation gives CASSLFRHSSNQPQHF.

The chain couples TRBV5-6 to TRBJ1-1; D remains unclear. Germline CDR1 is SGHDT and CDR2 is YYEEEE. This CDR3 region has 16 residues. The V end was cut by 2 bases, the J end by 7 bases, with 21 bases between. The CDR3: CASSFEVTIGAGEAFF. The CDR3 bases are TGTGCCAGCAGCTTTGAAGTCACGATAGGTGCGGGTGAAGCTTTCTTT. The full variable domain, with the rest looked up from reference TRBV5-6 and TRBJ1-1, is DAGVTQSPTHLIKTRGQQVTLRCSPKSGHDTVSWYQQALGQGPQFIFQYYEEEERQRGNFPDRFSGHQFPNYSSELNVNALLLGDSALYLCASSFEVTIGAGEAFFGQGTRLTVV.

This rearrangement joins TRBV7-9 to TRBJ1-3, with TRBD1 matching over 9 bases. The CDR3 is made up of 15 amino acids. Germline CDR1 SEHNR, CDR2 FQNEAQ (reference sequence). Unmatched junction bases numbered 6, after V lost 5 bases and J lost 4 bases. For the CDR3, the DNA is TGTGCCAGCAGCCGGGGACAGGGAATAGGAAACACCATATATTTT. Its protein is CASSRGQGIGNTIYF. Using reference TRBV7-9 and TRBJ1-3 for the parts outside the CDR3, the full variable domain is DTGVSQNPRHKITKRGQNVTFRCDPISEHNRLYWYRQTLGQGPEFLTYFQNEAQLEKSRLLSDRFSAERPKGSFSTLEIQRTEQGDSAMYLCASSRGQGIGNTIYFGEGSWLTVV.

This chain uses TRBV11-2 with TRBJ2-1, with 7 bases matching TRBD1. The CDR3 sequence is 12 residues long. Germline V gives CDR1 SGHAT, CDR2 FQNNGV. Trimming at V came to 1 base and at J to 12 bases, leaving 3 bases not matched to a gene. In DNA, the CDR3 is TGTGCCAGCAGCTTAGTTGCAGGGGGGCAGTTCTTC. Translated: CASSLVAGGQFF. The entire variable domain, with the rest obtained from reference TRBV11-2 and TRBJ2-1, is as follows: EAGVAQSPRYKIIEKRQSVAFWCNPISGHATLYWYQQILGQGPKLLIQFQNNGVVDDSQLPKDRFSAERLKGVDSTLKIQPAKLEDSAVYLCASSLVAGGQFFGPGTRLTVL.

The genes are TRBV28 and TRBJ2-7; D is perhaps TRBD2 (5 bases). Germline CDR1 is MDHEN and CDR2 is SYDVKM. Trimming removed 3 bases at V and 4 bases at J, with 13 bases between. CDR3 length: 14 residues. CDR3 sequence (DNA): TGTGCCAGCAGTTTCTCCGGTGGCGGGTACGAGCAGTACGTC. Translated, it gives CASSFSGGGYEQYV.

The count of this clone is one. The rearrangement uses TRBV7-8 and TRBJ2-7; TRBD1 might be the D (6 bases). The CDR3 is made up of 13 amino acids. Germline CDR1 SGHVS, CDR2 FQNEAQ. V was trimmed by 1 base and J by 6 bases, leaving 10 bases between them. CDR3 residues: CASSLVEGVEQYF. CDR3 nucleotides: TGTGCCAGCAGCTTAGTTGAGGGGGTCGAGCAGTACTTC.

The chain combines TRBV21-1 with TRBJ2-4; the listed D gene, TRBD1, was not tested against the DNA. TRBV21-1 counts as a pseudogene. CDR3 size: 17 residues. The CDR3 coding sequence is TGTGCCAGCAGCAAAGTCCTGGTAGCTGCTGTAGGGGACATTCAGTACTTC. Residues: CASSKVLVAAVGDIQYF.

This chain uses TRBV9 with TRBJ2-3; D is undetermined. Germline CDR1 is SGDLS and CDR2 is YYNGEE. The ends were cut back, 4 bases at V and 0 bases at J, with 9 bases in the middle. This CDR3 is 14 amino acids long. The CDR3 sequence is CASSLSPSTDTQYF. The CDR3 region has the DNA TGTGCCAGCAGCCTCTCTCCGAGCACAGATACGCAGTATTTT.

This clone was detected once. For the CDR3, the DNA is TGTGCCAGCAGCTTGGACAGCGGACGGACTGAAGCTTTCTTT. It yields the protein CASSLDSGRTEAFF. J is TRBJ1-1 and V is TRBV5-8; unclear D gene. The CDR3 covers 14 residues. V dropped 0 bases and J dropped 5 bases, with 11 bases sitting between them. Germline V CDR1 and CDR2: SGHTS, YDEGEE. Looking up the rest from reference TRBV5-8 and TRBJ1-1 gives the full variable domain: EAGVTQSPTHLIKTRGQQATLRCSPISGHTSVYWYQQALGLGLQFLLWYDEGEERNRGNFPPRFSGRQFPNYSSELNVNALELEDSALYLCASSLDSGRTEAFFGQGTRLTVV.

The CDR3 DNA sequence: TGTGCCAGCAGTTTTAACACCGGGGAGCTGTTTTTT. This encodes CASSFNTGELFF. The chain has TRBV7-2 and TRBJ2-2; no clear D gene. Trimming shortened V by 6 bases and J by 2 bases, and 4 bases separated the two germline ends. The CDR3 consists of 12 residues. Germline CDR1 SGHTA, CDR2 FQGNSA.

J is TRBJ1-6 and V is TRBV11-3, with D possibly TRBD1 on 5 matching bases. The CDR3 loop spans 14 amino acids. Trimming pared 4 bases from V and 5 bases from J, leaving 9 bases between. The germline V gene has CDR1 SGHNT and CDR2 YENEEA. The CDR3 is CASSSDKNNSPLHF. The CDR3 bases are TGTGCCAGCAGCTCGGACAAGAATAATTCACCCCTCCACTTT.

DNA of the CDR3: TGTGCCAGTAGTATAGATCTAGACACTTCCACAGATACGCAGTATTTT. Protein product: CASSIDLDTSTDTQYF. The gene calls are TRBV19 and TRBJ2-3; D is unresolved. Germline V lookup: CDR1 LNHDA, CDR2 SQIVND (reference sequence). This CDR3 comprises 16 residues. Trimming stripped 0 bases from V and 2 bases from J, with 12 bases between.

This chain uses TRBV4-1 with TRBJ2-1; D is possibly TRBD1 or TRBD2 (5 bases each). The CDR3 has 16 amino acids. Germline loops: CDR1 MGHRA, CDR2 YSYEKL. Trimming cost V 4 bases and J 4 bases, with 17 bases left between them. The CDR3 protein is CASSPLGASEYNEQFF. The CDR3 nucleotides read TGCGCCAGCAGCCCCCTCGGGGCCTCCGAATACAATGAGCAGTTCTTC.

The V and J genes are TRBV2 and TRBJ1-5; the D is unclear. V gave up 2 bases and J gave up 5 bases, with 10 bases separating them. The CDR3 is 14 amino acids. Germline V CDR1 and CDR2: SNHLY, FYNNEI. In DNA, the CDR3 is TGTGCCAGCAGTGAAAGGTCCGAGGATCAGCCCCAGCATTTT. Translation: CASSERSEDQPQHF.

This chain links TRBV14 with TRBJ1-3; D not certain. Deletions cut 4 bases from V and 4 bases from J, with 14 bases between. The CDR3 sequence is 15 residues long. Germline loops: CDR1 SGHDN, CDR2 FVKESK. The DNA for the CDR3 is TGTGCCAGCAGCCCGGCATCAGCATGGGGAAACACCATATATTTT. Its translation: CASSPASAWGNTIYF.

The chain links TRBV14 to TRBJ2-3; the D gene is possibly TRBD1 (5 bases). CDR1 SGHDN and CDR2 FVKESK come from the germline V gene. Trimming stripped 2 bases from V and 2 bases from J, with 17 bases between. The CDR3 covers 17 residues. Here the CDR3 DNA reads TGTGCCAGCAGCCAAAGTCGGATTTCCAGGGACACAGATACGCAGTATTTT. This gives the protein CASSQSRISRDTDTQYF.

The chain couples TRBV5-4 to TRBJ1-2, with D unclear. Trimming pared 0 bases from V and 4 bases from J, leaving 16 bases between. CDR3 length: 16 amino acids. Germline assignment: CDR1 SGHNT and CDR2 YYREEE (reference sequence). The CDR3 nucleotides read TGTGCCAGCAGCTTGGATATCATAGGGAGCCGCTATGGCTACACCTTC. Translated, it gives CASSLDIIGSRYGYTF.

The chain combines TRBV19 with TRBJ1-3, with a weak D call TRBD1 (6 bases). The CDR3 is 15 residues long. Germline V lookup: CDR1 LNHDA, CDR2 SQIVND (reference sequence). V was shortened by 8 bases and J by 4 bases, with 18 bases between the two germline ends. The DNA for the CDR3 is TGTGCCAGTGTCAAGGGGGGACTCCTCGGAAACACCATATATTTT. Its translation: CASVKGGLLGNTIYF.

The rearrangement joins TRBV6-6 to TRBJ1-4; a weak D match, TRBD1 (5 bases). Germline lookup yields CDR1 MNHNY and CDR2 SVGAGI (reference sequence). The CDR3 loop spans 16 amino acids. V was pared by 2 bases and J by 6 bases, with 16 bases between. The CDR3 region has the DNA TGTGCCAGCAGTTACGGGCTGACAGCTCTATATGAAAAACTGTTTTTT. It yields the protein CASSYGLTALYEKLFF.

The V call is TRBV7-3, the J call TRBJ1-1, with unresolved D. The CDR3 has 13 residues. Germline CDR1 and CDR2: SGHTA and FQGTGA. The V and J ends lost 5 bases and 3 bases respectively, with 10 bases between them. The DNA for the CDR3 is TGTGCCAGCAGCATAGACGGATACACTGAAGCTTTCTTT. Protein sequence: CASSIDGYTEAFF.

The chain links TRBV11-1 to TRBJ1-4; 7 positions match TRBD1. The CDR3 runs 15 residues. Germline V gene sequence: CDR1 SGHAT, CDR2 FQDESV (reference sequence). Trimming removed 5 bases from V and 3 bases from J; junction bases left unmatched: 6. CDR3 region: CASSARDSSNEKLFF. The CDR3 bases are TGTGCCAGCAGCGCCCGGGACAGTTCTAATGAAAAACTGTTTTTT. The full variable domain, completed using reference TRBV11-1 and TRBJ1-4, is EAEVAQSPRYKITEKSQAVAFWCDPISGHATLYWYRQILGQGPELLVQFQDESVVDDSQLPKDRFSAERLKGVDSTLKIQPAELGDSAMYLCASSARDSSNEKLFFGSGTQLSVL.

The chain carries TRBV7-9 and TRBJ1-6; D uncertain. The CDR3 runs to 18 residues. V gave up 1 base and J gave up 0 bases, with 13 bases separating them. Per germline, CDR1 SEHNR and CDR2 FQNEAQ (reference sequence). In DNA, the CDR3 is TGTGCCAGCAGCTTAGGTCCGCCTCGGAGCTCCTATAATTCACCCCTCCACTTT. This codes for CASSLGPPRSSYNSPLHF.

This chain connects TRBV12-5 to TRBJ2-4; tentatively, D is TRBD2 (6 bases). V lost 0 bases, J lost 0 bases, and 18 bases lay in between. The CDR3 is made up of 19 amino acids. Germline V gene lookup returns CDR1 LGHNT and CDR2 FRNRAP. CDR3 in amino acids: CASGLVQRTTVLAKNIQYF. CDR3 DNA sequence: TGTGCTAGTGGTTTGGTACAGAGGACTACAGTGCTAGCCAAAAACATTCAGTACTTC.

The rearrangement joins TRBV11-3 to TRBJ2-7, with D maybe TRBD1 (5 bases). V lost 4 bases to trimming and J lost 3 bases, with 10 bases between them. The CDR3 consists of 13 residues. Germline V lookup: CDR1 SGHNT, CDR2 YENEEA. CDR3 region: CASSYDSNYEQYV. CDR3 DNA: TGTGCCAGCAGCTACGACAGTAACTACGAGCAGTACGTC.

The genes are TRBV5-1 and TRBJ2-6; possibly TRBD1 or TRBD2 for D (5 bases each). The germline CDR1 and CDR2 sequences are SGHRS and YFSETQ. V lost 4 bases to trimming and J lost 4 bases, with 27 bases between them. The length of the CDR3 is 20 residues. The CDR3 here is CASSPNRIGTLAWGANVLTF. The CDR3 bases are TGCGCCAGCAGCCCCAACCGGATAGGGACGCTGGCTTGGGGGGCCAACGTCCTGACTTTC.

CDR3 protein: CASSQVGHRNTIYF. In DNA form, the CDR3 reads TGCGCCAGCAGCCAAGTCGGGCACCGGAACACCATATATTTT. V usage is TRBV4-1 and J usage is TRBJ1-3; D unclear. CDR3 length: 14 residues. Trimming shortened V by 1 base and J by 7 bases, and 11 bases separated the two germline ends. Per germline, CDR1 MGHRA and CDR2 YSYEKL.

The chain employs TRBV4-3 and TRBJ1-1, with 10 bases matching TRBD1. The CDR3 contains 15 residues. V trimming: 2 bases; J trimming: 3 bases; junction bases outside the gene matches: 3. CDR1 and CDR2 from the germline V gene are LGHNA and YSLEER. The CDR3 region has the DNA TGCGCCAGCAGCCAACTGACAGGGGGCTACACTGAAGCTTTCTTT. Translated: CASSQLTGGYTEAFF.

The chain is built from TRBV28 and TRBJ2-6; TRBD1 or TRBD2 may be the D gene (5 bases each). This CDR3 contains 18 residues. Germline CDR1 MDHEN, CDR2 SYDVKM. Trimming took 8 bases from V and 3 from J, leaving 23 bases between them. The CDR3 nucleotides read TGTGCCAGCCGCCCCCTGGGGACCGCCACTAGTGGGGCCAACGTCCTGACTTTC. Protein: CASRPLGTATSGANVLTF. Full variable domain (rest looked up from reference TRBV28 and TRBJ2-6): DVKVTQSSRYLVKRTGEKVFLECVQDMDHENMFWYRQDPGLGLRLIYFSYDVKMKEKGDIPEGYSVSREKKERFSLILESASTNQTSMYLCASRPLGTATSGANVLTFGAGSRLTVL.

The chain recombines TRBV6-5 with TRBJ1-1, with TRBD1 matching over 10 bases. CDR3 length equals 14 residues. J gave up 3 bases and V 6 bases, and 4 bases lay outside the gene matches. CDR1 and CDR2 (germline): MNHEY, SVGAGI. Here the CDR3 DNA reads TGTGCCAGCAGGAGAGGGACAGGGGACACTGAAGCTTTCTTT. It encodes CASRRGTGDTEAFF.